The entry below describes one T cell receptor (beta chain). Its antigen is currently unknown. The sample originates from a study of T cell responses to AZD1222 COVID-19 vaccine. The study's findings and limits: Only a handful of AZD1222 recipients were seropositive at baseline. Along spike, vaccine-associated CD4 TCRs were found throughout, with dominance at 160-218 and 743-854.

Repertoires were generated with immunoSEQ multiplex PCR, while TCRdb's copy carries only in-frame clones and drops some. The sample records 120,000 to 150,000 clones, 92% being singletons. This TCR came from an adult who received the AZD1222 COVID-19 vaccine. The sample was peripheral blood, taken 28 days after the second AZD1222 dose.

The CDR3, as DNA: TGCAGTGCTAGTTCCAGGCATGGCTACACCTTC. This translates into CSASSRHGYTF. The V and J genes are TRBV20-1 and TRBJ1-2; D unclear. CDR1 is DFQATT, CDR2 SNEGSKA, per germline (reference sequence). V shed 3 bases and J shed 6 bases, with 8 bases lying between them. The length of the CDR3 is 11 residues.